This T cell receptor (beta chain) was observed in a study of T cells of healthy individuals. This clonotype was counted only a few times. The length of the CDR3 is 14 residues. V lost 2 bases to trimming and J lost 0 bases, with 8 bases between them. Germline V lookup: CDR1 LGHDT, CDR2 YNNKEL (reference sequence). TCRdb used MiXCR to reprocess the 5' RACE reads, holding one entry per CDR3 protein. The sample lists 63,000 or so distinct CDR3 sequences; under 20% were seen once. The rearrangement joins TRBV3-1 to TRBJ2-7; unclear D gene. The sequence derives from a human donor in good health. In nucleotides, the CDR3 is TGTGCCAGCAGCCAACAGGCGAGCTCCTACGAGCAGTACTTC. Amino acids: CASSQQASSYEQYF.